This TCR beta chain was obtained from a study of cytotoxic CD8 clonotypes in ibrutinib-treated CLL. About the study: Among the patients, 10 to 11 presented as relapsed/refractory and 15 as treatment-naive; 17 to 18 showed unmutated IGHV. Partial responders around 25, complete 2; around twelve progressed and about 14 stayed in remission by median approximately 64 months.

J gave up 3 bases and V 4 bases, and 6 bases lay outside the gene matches. The length of the CDR3 is 14 residues. Germline-derived CDR1 and CDR2 are SGHRS and YFSETQ. Some clones are missing from TCRdb's copy, which holds only in-frame ones; the method was immunoSEQ multiplex PCR. Of 150,000 to 200,000 clones in the sample, about 88% were seen once. This TCR was sampled from a human donor with chronic lymphocytic leukemia. The sequences come from PBMCs, collected at disease progression, from a patient treated with ibrutinib. V gene TRBV5-1 combines with J gene TRBJ1-1; 7 positions agree with TRBD1. In DNA form, the CDR3 reads TGCGCCAGCAGCCAGGGGGGGCTTGACACTGAAGCTTTCTTT. Residues: CASSQGGLDTEAFF.